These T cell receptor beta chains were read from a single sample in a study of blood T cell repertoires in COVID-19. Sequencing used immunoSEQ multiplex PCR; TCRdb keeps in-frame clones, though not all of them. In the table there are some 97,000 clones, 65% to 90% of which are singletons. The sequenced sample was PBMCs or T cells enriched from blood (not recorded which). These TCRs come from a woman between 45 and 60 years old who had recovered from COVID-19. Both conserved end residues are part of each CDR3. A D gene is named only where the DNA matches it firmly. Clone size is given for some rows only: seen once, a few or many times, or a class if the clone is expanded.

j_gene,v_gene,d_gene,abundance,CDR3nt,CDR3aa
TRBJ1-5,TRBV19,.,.,TGTGCCAGTAGTATTCTGGGCCAGAATAGCAATCAGCCCCAGCATTTT,CASSILGQNSNQPQHF
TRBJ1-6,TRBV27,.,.,TGTGCCAGCAGTTTGGGAGTTGGATCACCCCTCCACTTT,CASSLGVGSPLHF
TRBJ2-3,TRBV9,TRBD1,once,TGTGCCAGCAGCTCCCGGCGGGACAGGGGTCCAGATACGCAGTATTTT,CASSSRRDRGPDTQYF
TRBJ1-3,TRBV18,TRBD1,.,TGTGCCAGCTCGCATGACAGGGTCAGGGCTGGAAACACCATATATTTT,CASSHDRVRAGNTIYF
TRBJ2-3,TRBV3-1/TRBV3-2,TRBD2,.,TGTGCCAGCAGCCAAGGTCACCGGGACGGCGGGGGTACGCAGTATTTT,CASSQGHRDGGGTQYF
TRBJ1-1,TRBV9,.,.,TGTGCCAGCAGCGTCGGACAGATGAACACTGAAGCTTTCTTT,CASSVGQMNTEAFF
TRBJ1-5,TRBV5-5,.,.,TGTGCCAGCAGCTCACGGGGGGATAGCAATCAGCCCCAGCATTTT,CASSSRGDSNQPQHF
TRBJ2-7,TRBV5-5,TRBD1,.,TGTGCCAGCAGCGCCTATTGGGGGACAGAGTTTGTGGAGCAGTACTTC,CASSAYWGTEFVEQYF
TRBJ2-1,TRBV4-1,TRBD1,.,TGCGCCAGCAGCCCGAGGGACAGGACAGCCTACAATGAGCAGTTCTTC,CASSPRDRTAYNEQFF
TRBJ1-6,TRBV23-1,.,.,TGCGCCAGCAGTCACCGTGGGGCAGCGAGCCATTCACCCCTCCACTTT,CASSHRGAASHSPLHF
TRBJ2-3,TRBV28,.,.,TGTGCCAGCAGTTCCCCAGGGGCTGTAGGGCCAGATACGCAGTATTTT,CASSSPGAVGPDTQYF
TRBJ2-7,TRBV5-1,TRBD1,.,TGCGCCAGCAGCTCCGGGACAGGGACCTACGAGCAGTACTTC,CASSSGTGTYEQYF
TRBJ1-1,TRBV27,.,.,TGTGCCAGCAGTTCCCAGGGGAACACTGAAGCTTTCTTT,CASSSQGNTEAFF
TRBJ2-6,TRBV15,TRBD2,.,TGTGCCACCAGTAGCGGGATAAGCTCTGGGGCCAACGTCCTGACTTTC,CATSSGISSGANVLTF
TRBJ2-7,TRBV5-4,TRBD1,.,TGTGCCAGCGAAAGTTCGGACAGGAGCTCCTACGAGCAGTACTTC,CASESSDRSSYEQYF
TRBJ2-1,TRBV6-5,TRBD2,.,TGTGCCAGCAGTACCAGCGGGGCCCTCTACAATGAGCAGTTCTTC,CASSTSGALYNEQFF
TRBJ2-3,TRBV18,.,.,TGTGCCAGCTCACCACCGCTAGACGGGGATACGCAGTATTTT,CASSPPLDGDTQYF
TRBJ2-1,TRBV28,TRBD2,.,TGTGCCAGCAATACAGGCGGGGGGCGCCGAGGAAACAATGAGCAGTTCTTC,CASNTGGGRRGNNEQFF
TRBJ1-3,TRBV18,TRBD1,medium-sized,TGTGCCAGCTTTACGACAGGGTACTCTGGAAACACCATATATTTT,CASFTTGYSGNTIYF
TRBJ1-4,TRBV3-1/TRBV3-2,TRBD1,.,TGTGCCAGCAGCCAAGATAGTAGGACAGGGGGCCGTAATGAAAAACTGTTTTTT,CASSQDSRTGGRNEKLFF
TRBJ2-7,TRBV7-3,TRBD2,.,TGTGCCAGCAGGGCTAGCGGGAGGATCTACGAGCAGTACTTC,CASRASGRIYEQYF
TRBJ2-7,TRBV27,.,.,TGTGCCAGCAGTTTATCTCCTTCCTACGAGCAGTACTTC,CASSLSPSYEQYF
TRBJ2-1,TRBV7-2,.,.,TGTGCCAGCAGCTTAGAGGCAGGGCCCTACAATGAGCAGTTCTTC,CASSLEAGPYNEQFF
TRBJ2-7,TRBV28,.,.,TGTGCCAGCAGTTTAAGGGGGATTAGGACCTACGAGCAGTACTTC,CASSLRGIRTYEQYF
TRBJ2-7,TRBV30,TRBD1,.,TGTGCCTGGACGAGGACAGGGCTTATCCAAGTCTACGAGCAGTACTTC,CAWTRTGLIQVYEQYF
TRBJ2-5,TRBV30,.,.,TGTGCCTGGAGTGGTCACAAAGAGACCCAGTACTTC,CAWSGHKETQYF
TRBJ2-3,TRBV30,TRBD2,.,TGTGCCTGGAGACTCAGCGGGGGATGGGCAGATACGCAGTATTTT,CAWRLSGGWADTQYF
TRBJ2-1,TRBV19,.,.,TGTGCCAGTAGTATAGGACAGGGAGGAGCCGCTGAGCAGTTCTTC,CASSIGQGGAAEQFF
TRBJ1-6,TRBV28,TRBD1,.,TGTGCCAGCACCCCGACAGGGTCTAATTCACCCCTCCACTTT,CASTPTGSNSPLHF
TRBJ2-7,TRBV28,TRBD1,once,TGTGCCAGCAGTTTATCCACCGGGACAGGACTGCGGGACGAGCAGTACTTC,CASSLSTGTGLRDEQYF
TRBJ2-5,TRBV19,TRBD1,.,TGTGCCAGTAGTATAGTGGGGGACAGGATAAGCGAAGAGACCCAGTACTTC,CASSIVGDRISEETQYF
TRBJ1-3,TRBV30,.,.,TGTGCCTCTGACTTTGGACAATCTGGAAACACCATATATTTT,CASDFGQSGNTIYF
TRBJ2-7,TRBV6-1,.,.,TGTGCCAGCAGTGAAGGTAGGGGTGGTTACGAGCAGTACTTC,CASSEGRGGYEQYF
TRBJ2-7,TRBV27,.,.,TGTGCCAGCACCCTACCCAACGAGCAGTACTTC,CASTLPNEQYF
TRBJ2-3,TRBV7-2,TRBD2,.,TGTGCCAGCAGCTTCTCCCCAGCGGGGGTAGATACGCAGTATTTT,CASSFSPAGVDTQYF
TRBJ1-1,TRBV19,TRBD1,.,TGTGCCAGTACCGTACTCCTCCGGGACAGGGAAAGAGAGACTGAAGCTTTCTTT,CASTVLLRDRERETEAFF
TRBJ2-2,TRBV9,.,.,TGTGCCAGCAGCGTAGGCGGGACCGGGGAGCTGTTTTTT,CASSVGGTGELFF
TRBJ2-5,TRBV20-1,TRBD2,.,TGCAGTGCTAGTGGGCTGGCGGGAGGGCCCCAAGAGACCCAGTACTTC,CSASGLAGGPQETQYF
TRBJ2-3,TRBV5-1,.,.,TGCGCCAGCAGCTCGGAGAAAGATACGCAGTATTTT,CASSSEKDTQYF
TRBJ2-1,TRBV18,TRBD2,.,TGTGCCAGCTCCCCCACTAGCGGGACCTACAATGAGCAGTTCTTC,CASSPTSGTYNEQFF
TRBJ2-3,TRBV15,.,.,TGTGCCACCAGCAGAGATTCGGGCAGGGCCACAGATACGCAGTATTTT,CATSRDSGRATDTQYF
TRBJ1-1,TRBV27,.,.,TGTGCCAGCAGCCCTAGCGGGGGGTACACTGAAGCTTTCTTT,CASSPSGGYTEAFF
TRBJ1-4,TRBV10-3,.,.,TGTGCCATCAGACAGGCCCTTAAGGAAAAACTGTTTTTT,CAIRQALKEKLFF
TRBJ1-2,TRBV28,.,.,TGTGCCAGCACCACGGGACTGATACCGTATGGCTACACCTTC,CASTTGLIPYGYTF
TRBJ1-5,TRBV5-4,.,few,TGTGCCAGCAGCCTAGAGACAGTTTGGAGCAATCAGCCCCAGCATTTT,CASSLETVWSNQPQHF
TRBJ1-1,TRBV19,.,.,TGTGCCAGTAGTCCTTCGGGTGGTAGCACTGAAGCTTTCTTT,CASSPSGGSTEAFF
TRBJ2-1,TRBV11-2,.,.,TGTGCCAGCAGCTTAGCAGGGGGAGGCACCTACAATGAGCAGTTCTTC,CASSLAGGGTYNEQFF
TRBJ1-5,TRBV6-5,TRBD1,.,TGTGCCAGCCGCCCTGAGGGGGCAAGCAATCAGCCCCAGCATTTT,CASRPEGASNQPQHF
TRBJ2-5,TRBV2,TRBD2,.,TGTGCCAGCAGCTCCGGGACTAGCGTAGGCCAAGAGACCCAGTACTTC,CASSSGTSVGQETQYF
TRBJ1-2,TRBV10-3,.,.,TGTGCCATCAGTGCACAGGGAAGCTATGGCTACACCTTC,CAISAQGSYGYTF
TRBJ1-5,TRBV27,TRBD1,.,TGTGCCAGGCGGCGAGGGACAGATAGCAATCAGCCCCAGCATTTT,CARRRGTDSNQPQHF
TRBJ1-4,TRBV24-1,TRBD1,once,TGTGCCACCAGTGATTCTAAAGGGACAGGGAATGAAAAACTGTTTTTT,CATSDSKGTGNEKLFF
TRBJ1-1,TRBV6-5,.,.,TGTGCCAGCAACCCTGCCCGGGGGAGGGGCACTGAAGCTTTCTTT,CASNPARGRGTEAFF
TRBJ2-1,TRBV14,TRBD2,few,TGTGCCAGCAGCCCGGGACTAGCGTCGAAACCTGAGCAGTTCTTC,CASSPGLASKPEQFF
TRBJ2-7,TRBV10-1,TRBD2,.,TGCGCCAGCAGTGAGTTTGCGGGGGGTCGCGAGCAGTACTTC,CASSEFAGGREQYF
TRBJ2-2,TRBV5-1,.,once,TGCGCCAGCAGCTTGGTCCGGGGGACCGGGGAGCTGTTTTTT,CASSLVRGTGELFF